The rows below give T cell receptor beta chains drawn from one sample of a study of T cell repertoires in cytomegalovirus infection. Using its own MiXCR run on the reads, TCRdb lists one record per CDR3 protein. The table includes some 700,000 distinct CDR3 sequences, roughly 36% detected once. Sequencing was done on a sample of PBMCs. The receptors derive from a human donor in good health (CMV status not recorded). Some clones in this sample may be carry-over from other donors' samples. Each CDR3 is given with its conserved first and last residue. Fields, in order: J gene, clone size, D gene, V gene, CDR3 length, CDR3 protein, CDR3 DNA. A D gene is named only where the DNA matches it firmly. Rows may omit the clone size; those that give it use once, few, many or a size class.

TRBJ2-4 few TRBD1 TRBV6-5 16 CASSYGTGLAKNIQYF TGTGCCAGCAGTTACGGGACAGGGCTCGCCAAAAACATTCAGTACTTC
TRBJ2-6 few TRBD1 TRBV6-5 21 CASSLIPPDRAKNSGANVLTF TGTGCCAGCAGTTTGATCCCCCCGGACAGGGCTAAGAACTCTGGGGCCAACGTCCTGACTTTC
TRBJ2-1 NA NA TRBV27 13 CASSLTPSGEQFF TGTGCCAGCAGTTTGACCCCGTCGGGAGAGCAGTTCTTC
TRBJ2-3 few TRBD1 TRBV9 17 CASSVVDRERGTDTQYF TGTGCCAGCAGCGTGGTGGACAGGGAAAGAGGCACAGATACGCAGTATTTT
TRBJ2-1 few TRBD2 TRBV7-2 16 CASSLARGGRMNEQFF TGTGCCAGCAGCTTAGCGCGGGGCGGGAGAATGAATGAGCAGTTCTTC
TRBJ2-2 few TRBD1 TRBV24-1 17 CATSAPPGQGDTGELFF TGTGCCACCAGTGCCCCCCCGGGACAGGGGGACACCGGGGAGCTGTTTTTT
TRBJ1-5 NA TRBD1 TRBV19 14 CASILGQSNQPQHF TGTGCCAGCATTCTGGGACAGTCCAATCAGCCCCAGCATTTT
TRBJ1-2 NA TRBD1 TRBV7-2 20 CASSLALIRTGLSSHYGYTF TGTGCCAGCAGCTTAGCGCTAATCCGGACAGGTCTCTCATCTCACTATGGCTACACCTTC
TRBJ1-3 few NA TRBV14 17 CASSQTGSRVRGNTIYF TGTGCCAGCAGCCAAACGGGAAGCAGGGTCCGGGGAAACACCATATATTTT
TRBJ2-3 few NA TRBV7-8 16 CASSLAGGPSTDTQYF TGTGCCAGCAGCTTAGCAGGCGGACCTAGCACAGATACGCAGTATTTT
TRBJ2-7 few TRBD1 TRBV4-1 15 CASSHEGALSYEQYF TGCGCCAGCAGCCACGAGGGGGCCCTCTCCTACGAGCAGTACTTC
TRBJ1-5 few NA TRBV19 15 CASSIGPQGNQPQHF TGTGCCAGTAGTATCGGGCCCCAAGGCAATCAGCCCCAGCATTTT
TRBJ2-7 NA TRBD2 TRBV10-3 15 CAISEGPGGYYEQYF TGTGCCATCAGTGAGGGCCCGGGAGGATACTACGAGCAGTACTTC
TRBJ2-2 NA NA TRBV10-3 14 CAIRGRPNTGELFF TGTGCCATCCGCGGGCGTCCGAACACCGGGGAGCTGTTTTTT
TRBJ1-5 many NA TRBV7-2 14 CASSLMGLPQPQHF TGTGCCAGCAGCTTAATGGGACTACCACAGCCCCAGCATTTT
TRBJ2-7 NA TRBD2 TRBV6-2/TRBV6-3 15 CASKNGREGLHEQYF TGTGCCAGCAAGAACGGGCGGGAGGGCCTCCACGAGCAGTACTTC
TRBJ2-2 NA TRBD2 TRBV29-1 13 CSVERGVAGELFF TGCAGCGTTGAACGGGGGGTGGCCGGGGAGCTGTTTTTT
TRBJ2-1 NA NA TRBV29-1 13 CSAPGTDYNEQFF TGCAGTGCCCCCGGGACGGATTACAATGAGCAGTTCTTC
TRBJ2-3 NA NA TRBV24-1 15 CATSDLKGRPDTQYF TGTGCCACCAGTGATTTAAAGGGGAGGCCAGATACGCAGTATTTT
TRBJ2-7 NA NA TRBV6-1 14 CASRGWTSTYEQYF TGTGCCAGCAGGGGATGGACTTCTACCTACGAGCAGTACTTC
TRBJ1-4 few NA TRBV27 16 CASSESGTVGPEKLFF TGTGCCAGCAGTGAAAGCGGGACCGTCGGCCCTGAAAAACTGTTTTTT
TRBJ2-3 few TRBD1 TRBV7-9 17 CASSFWDSQTSTDTQYF TGTGCCAGCAGCTTTTGGGACAGTCAAACTAGCACAGATACGCAGTATTTT
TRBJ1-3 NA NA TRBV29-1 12 CSVVEGGRTIYF TGCAGCGTTGTAGAGGGTGGACGCACCATATATTTT
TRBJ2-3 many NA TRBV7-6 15 CASSLQGYSTDTQYF TGTGCCAGCAGCTTACAGGGGTATAGCACAGATACGCAGTATTTT
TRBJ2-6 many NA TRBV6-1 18 CASSPLLGRGSGANVLTF TGTGCCAGCAGCCCCCTCCTCGGGCGAGGCTCTGGGGCCAACGTCCTGACTTTC
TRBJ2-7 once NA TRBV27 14 CASGPQGGGYEQYF TGTGCCAGCGGTCCCCAAGGGGGAGGCTACGAGCAGTACTTC
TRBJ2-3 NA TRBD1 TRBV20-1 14 CSAAGTDYTDTQYF TGCAGTGCTGCCGGGACAGATTACACAGATACGCAGTATTTT
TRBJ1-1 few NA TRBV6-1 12 CASTRAHTEAFF TGTGCCAGCACAAGGGCCCACACTGAAGCTTTCTTT
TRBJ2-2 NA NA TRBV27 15 CASSLSGENTGELFF TGTGCCAGCAGTTTATCGGGGGAAAACACCGGGGAGCTGTTTTTT
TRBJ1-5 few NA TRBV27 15 CASSLAGAINQPQHF TGTGCCAGCAGTTTAGCGGGGGCTATCAATCAGCCCCAGCATTTT
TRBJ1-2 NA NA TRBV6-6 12 CASTQLVGGYTF TGTGCCAGCACCCAGCTGGTCGGCGGCTACACCTTC
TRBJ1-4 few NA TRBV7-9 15 CASSGKAATNEKLFF TGTGCCAGCAGCGGGAAGGCTGCAACTAATGAAAAACTGTTTTTT
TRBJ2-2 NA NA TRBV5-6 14 CASSLQGNPGELFF TGTGCCAGCAGCTTGCAGGGGAATCCCGGGGAGCTGTTTTTT
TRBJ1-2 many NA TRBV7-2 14 CASSLMRVGYGYTF TGTGCCAGCAGCTTAATGCGGGTCGGCTATGGCTACACCTTC
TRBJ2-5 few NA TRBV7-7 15 CASSLNNGGQETQYF TGTGCTAGCAGCTTAAATAATGGGGGACAAGAGACCCAGTACTTC
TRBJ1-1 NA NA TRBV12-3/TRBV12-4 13 CASSPHYRTEAFF TGTGCCAGCAGCCCACACTACAGGACCGAAGCTTTCTTT
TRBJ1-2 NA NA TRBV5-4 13 CASSLEVLDGYTF TGTGCCAGCAGCTTGGAAGTACTTGATGGCTACACCTTC
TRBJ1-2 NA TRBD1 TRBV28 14 CASSAGTVNYGYTF TGTGCCAGCAGCGCCGGGACAGTAAACTATGGCTACACCTTC
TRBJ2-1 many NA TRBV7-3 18 CASSYQARQGSFNNEQFF TGTGCCAGCAGCTATCAGGCCCGTCAGGGGTCGTTCAACAATGAGCAGTTCTTC
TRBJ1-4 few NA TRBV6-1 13 CASRLGGNEKLFF TGTGCCAGCAGGCTGGGCGGGAATGAAAAACTGTTTTTT
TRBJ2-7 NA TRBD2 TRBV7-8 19 CASSLRTSVSLTASYEQYF TGTGCCAGCAGCCTCCGGACTAGCGTGAGCCTTACCGCATCCTACGAGCAGTACTTC
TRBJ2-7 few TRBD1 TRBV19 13 CASSRQGVYEQYF TGTGCCAGTAGCCGACAGGGGGTATACGAGCAGTACTTC
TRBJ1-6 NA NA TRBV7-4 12 CASSNNVGPLHF TGTGCCAGCAGCAATAACGTAGGCCCCCTCCACTTT
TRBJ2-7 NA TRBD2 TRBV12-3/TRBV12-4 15 CASSPSPRGSYEQYF TGTGCCAGCAGCCCCTCCCCGCGGGGGTCCTACGAGCAGTACTTC
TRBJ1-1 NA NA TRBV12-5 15 CASGLPRVGAAEAFF TGTGCTAGTGGTCTCCCCAGGGTCGGGGCGGCTGAAGCTTTCTTT